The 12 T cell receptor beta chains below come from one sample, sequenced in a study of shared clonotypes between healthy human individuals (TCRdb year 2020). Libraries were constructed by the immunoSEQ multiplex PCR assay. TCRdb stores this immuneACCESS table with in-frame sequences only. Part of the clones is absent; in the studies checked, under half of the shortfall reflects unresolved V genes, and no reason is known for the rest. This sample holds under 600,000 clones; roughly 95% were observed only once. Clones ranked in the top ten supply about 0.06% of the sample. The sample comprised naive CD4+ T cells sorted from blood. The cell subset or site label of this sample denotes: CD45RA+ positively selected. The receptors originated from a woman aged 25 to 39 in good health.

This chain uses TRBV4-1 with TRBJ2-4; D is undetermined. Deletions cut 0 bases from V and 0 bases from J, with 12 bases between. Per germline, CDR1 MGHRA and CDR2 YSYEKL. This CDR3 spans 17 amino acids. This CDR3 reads CASSQEGPNLAKNIQYF. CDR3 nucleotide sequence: TGCGCCAGCAGCCAAGAAGGGCCGAATCTAGCCAAAAACATTCAGTACTTC.

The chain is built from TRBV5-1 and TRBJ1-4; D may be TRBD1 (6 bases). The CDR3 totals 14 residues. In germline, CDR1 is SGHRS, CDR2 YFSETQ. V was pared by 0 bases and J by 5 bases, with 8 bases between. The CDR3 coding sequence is TGCGCCAGCAGCTTGGACAGGGTAAATGAAAAACTGTTTTTT. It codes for CASSLDRVNEKLFF.

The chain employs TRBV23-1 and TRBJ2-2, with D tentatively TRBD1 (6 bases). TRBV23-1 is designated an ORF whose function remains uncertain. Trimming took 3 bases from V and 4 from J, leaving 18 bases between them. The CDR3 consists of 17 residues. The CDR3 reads CASSHPAVQGLTGELFF. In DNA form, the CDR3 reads TGCGCCAGCAGTCACCCGGCTGTCCAGGGGCTCACCGGGGAGCTGTTTTTT.

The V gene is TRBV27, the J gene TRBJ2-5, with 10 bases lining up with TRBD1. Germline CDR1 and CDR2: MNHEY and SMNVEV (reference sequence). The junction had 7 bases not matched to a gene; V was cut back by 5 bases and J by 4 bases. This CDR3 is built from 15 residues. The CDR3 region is CASSRDRGEGETQYF. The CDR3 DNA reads TGTGCCAGCAGTCGGGACAGGGGAGAAGGAGAGACCCAGTACTTC.

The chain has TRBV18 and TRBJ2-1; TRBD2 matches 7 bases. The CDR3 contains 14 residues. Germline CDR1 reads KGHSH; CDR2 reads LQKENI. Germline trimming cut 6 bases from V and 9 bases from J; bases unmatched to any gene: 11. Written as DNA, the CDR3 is TGTGCCAGCTCCTTGGCGGGAGCCGATCGTGAGCAGTTCTTC. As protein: CASSLAGADREQFF. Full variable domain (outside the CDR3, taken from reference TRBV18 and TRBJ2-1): NAGVMQNPRHLVRRRGQEARLRCSPMKGHSHVYWYRQLPEEGLKFMVYLQKENIIDESGMPKERFSAEFPKEGPSILRIQQVVRGDSAAYFCASSLAGADREQFFGPGTRLTVL.

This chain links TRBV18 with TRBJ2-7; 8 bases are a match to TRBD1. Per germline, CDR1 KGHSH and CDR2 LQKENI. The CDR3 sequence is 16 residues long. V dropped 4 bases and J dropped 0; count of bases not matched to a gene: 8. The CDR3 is CASSLTGTGGSYEQYF. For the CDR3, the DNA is TGTGCCAGCTCACTTACCGGGACAGGAGGCTCCTACGAGCAGTACTTC.

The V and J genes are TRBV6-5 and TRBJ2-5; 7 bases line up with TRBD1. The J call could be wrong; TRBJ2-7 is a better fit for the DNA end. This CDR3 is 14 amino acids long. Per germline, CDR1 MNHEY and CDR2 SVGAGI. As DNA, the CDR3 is TGTGCCAGCAGGACGGGACAGATAACCTACGAGCAGTACTTC. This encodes CASRTGQITYEQYF.

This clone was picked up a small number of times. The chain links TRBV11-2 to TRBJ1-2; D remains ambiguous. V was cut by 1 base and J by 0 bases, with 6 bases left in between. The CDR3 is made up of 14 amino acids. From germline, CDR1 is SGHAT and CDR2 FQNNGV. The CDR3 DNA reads TGTGCCAGCAGCTTAGGGACCTCTAACTATGGCTACACCTTC. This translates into CASSLGTSNYGYTF.

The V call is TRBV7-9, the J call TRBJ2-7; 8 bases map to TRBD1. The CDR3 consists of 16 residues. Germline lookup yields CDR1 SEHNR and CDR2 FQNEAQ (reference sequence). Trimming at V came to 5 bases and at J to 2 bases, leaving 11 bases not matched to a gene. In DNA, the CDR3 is TGTGCCAGCAGCCCGGCTCCGGGACAGGCGACCTACGAGCAGTACTTC. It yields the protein CASSPAPGQATYEQYF.

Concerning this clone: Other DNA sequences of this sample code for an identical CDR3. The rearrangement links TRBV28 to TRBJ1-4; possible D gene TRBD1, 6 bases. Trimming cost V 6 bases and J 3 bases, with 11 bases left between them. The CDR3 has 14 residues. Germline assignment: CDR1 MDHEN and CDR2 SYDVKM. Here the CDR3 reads CASRLTGSNEKLFF. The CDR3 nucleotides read TGTGCCAGCAGGCTTACAGGGTCTAATGAAAAACTGTTTTTT.

The CDR3 protein is CASIPSGRRDTDTQYF. CDR3 coding DNA: TGTGCCAGCATCCCAAGCGGGAGGCGTGACACAGATACGCAGTATTTT. This chain links TRBV5-4 with TRBJ2-3; 9 bases are shared with TRBD2. The V gene's germline CDR1 is SGHNT and CDR2 YYREEE (reference sequence). V was pared by 6 bases and J by 2 bases, with 10 bases of the junction left unmatched. The CDR3 has 16 residues.

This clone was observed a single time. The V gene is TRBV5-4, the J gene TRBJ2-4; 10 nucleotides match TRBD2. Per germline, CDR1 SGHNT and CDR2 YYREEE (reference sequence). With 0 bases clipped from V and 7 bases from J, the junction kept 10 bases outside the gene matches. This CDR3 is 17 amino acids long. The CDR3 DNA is TGTGCCAGCAGCTTGGCCGGGGCTAGCGGGAGTGTGAACATTCAGTACTTC. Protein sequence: CASSLAGASGSVNIQYF.